This is a list of T cell receptor beta chains from one sample in a study of tumor-infiltrating lymphocytes in primary liver carcinoma. Using its own MiXCR run on the multiplex PCR reads, TCRdb lists one record per CDR3 protein. The data contain about 64,000 distinct CDR3 sequences, about 71% of them seen just once; the ten biggest clones take up 40% to 45%. The sample consisted of liver tumor tissue from sampling region 4. The receptors originated from a middle-aged man with primary liver carcinoma and hepatitis B virus infection. Both conserved end residues are part of each CDR3.

TRBJ2-5 | TRBV7-3 | CASSLSAGKTQYF
TRBJ2-1 | TRBV28 | CASSTGYNKQFF
TRBJ1-1 | TRBV29-1 | CSVTPAWGMNTEAFF
TRBJ1-2 | TRBV4-1 | CISSQGDRNYSYTF
TRBJ2-1 | TRBV11-2 | CVSSFDASYGHFF
TRBJ2-1 | TRBV20-1 | CSASAPASGRAGEQIF
TRBJ2-2 | TRBV4-1 | CASSQDSVRAWYTWELFF
TRBJ2-1 | TRBV6-5 | CASGSGGEQFF
TRBJ2-3 | TRBV11-1 | CASSSWGGSVGARTDTQYF
TRBJ1-1 | TRBV29-1 | CSIGRGLGNNEAFF
TRBJ2-7 | TRBV6-6 | CASSYADEQYF
TRBJ1-1 | TRBV6-5 | CASRLGQGPGEAFF
TRBJ2-3 | TRBV6-5 | CASCYSRGVADTQYF
TRBJ1-1 | TRBV29-1 | CSSSMGQFAFF
TRBJ2-3 | TRBV6-2/TRBV6-3 | CAISFLRLAGAADTQYF
TRBJ2-7 | TRBV29-1 | CSVTVPLPYEQCF
TRBJ2-4 | TRBV12-3/TRBV12-4 | CASSFTGGVAKNIQYF
TRBJ2-7 | TRBV5-4 | CVSSSSGKGTWEQYF
TRBJ2-3 | TRBV4-2 | CASSGFEGSTDTQYF
TRBJ2-5 | TRBV11-1 | CANSGQAEVETHYF
TRBJ2-7 | TRBV7-9 | CASSWTDYEQYF
TRBJ1-2 | TRBV5-1 | CASSKDLYRGTVYGYTF
TRBJ1-2 | TRBV7-3 | CASSLGGPDGYTF
TRBJ2-7 | TRBV5-1 | CVSSGSSQGSYEQYF
TRBJ1-5 | TRBV6-6 | CASRTWTVDSNQPQHF
TRBJ2-7 | TRBV12-3/TRBV12-4 | CASSFGQGANYEQCF
TRBJ2-7 | TRBV11-2 | CASSPSWLAEYEQYF
TRBJ1-5 | TRBV6-6 | CAIMTGTVDSNEPQHF
TRBJ2-3 | TRBV6-9 | CASTTIAGGVTDTQYF
TRBJ2-1 | TRBV4-3 | CVNSQGSSGSVFF
TRBJ2-2 | TRBV11-2 | CASSKSGSPGELFF
TRBJ2-1 | TRBV4-1 | CASSLELAGAYNEQFF
TRBJ2-3 | TRBV10-3 | CAVSASSMTSGGADTHYF
TRBJ1-2 | TRBV12-3/TRBV12-4 | CASSLGLGAGYTF
TRBJ2-7 | TRBV11-3 | CASTLGSGTRYEEYF
TRBJ1-5 | TRBV6-1 | CASSAGGNQPQHF
TRBJ2-3 | TRBV11-2 | CTSTPGGDAQYF
TRBJ1-5 | TRBV28 | CASSFQGATQHQHF
TRBJ2-7 | TRBV11-2 | CASSLDLGTKVYEQYF
TRBJ1-1 | TRBV6-6 | CASRTGGADEASF
TRBJ2-6 | TRBV4-1 | CASSQVGLAGLKAVRANVLTF
TRBJ2-6 | TRBV11-2 | CAKSLDLGTGANVLTF
TRBJ1-2 | TRBV29-1 | CSVEKVMGGGHGYTF
TRBJ2-1 | TRBV14 | CASSPWGYHNEQFF
TRBJ1-6 | TRBV12-3/TRBV12-4 | CASSLGYHSPLHF
TRBJ2-7 | TRBV6-6 | CASSPSAASYELYF
TRBJ1-1 | TRBV6-6 | CASSTGGITQAFF
TRBJ2-3 | TRBV5-1 | CASRLSVGGPALPSTGTQYF
TRBJ2-7 | TRBV5-1 | CANISSRSYEQYF
TRBJ1-2 | TRBV2 | CASRGLILGFGYTF
TRBJ2-5 | TRBV5-4 | CASRLSRTSFETQYF
TRBJ1-2 | TRBV7-9 | CASNPEGRLSQYGYTF
TRBJ1-6 | TRBV4-1 | CASGHHLHGADSPLHF
TRBJ2-7 | TRBV11-2 | CASSLITSGRTDPPYEQYF
TRBJ2-2 | TRBV12-3/TRBV12-4 | CASSPLTGELFF
TRBJ2-7 | TRBV28 | CASSFFELAEGRISYEQYF
TRBJ2-7 | TRBV3-1 | CASSPPGSLGEQYF
TRBJ1-4 | TRBV12-3/TRBV12-4 | CASSLSGAEKLFF